These T cell receptor beta chains were read from a single sample in a study of T cell responses to AZD1222 COVID-19 vaccine. Generated by immunoSEQ multiplex PCR, the TCRdb table keeps only in-frame clones and is missing some. The sample contains about 120,000 clones, approximately 88% of which appear only once. The starting material was peripheral blood, obtained on day 0 of AZD1222 vaccination. These receptor sequences come from an adult in good health. The CDR3 runs from the conserved cysteine through the conserved F or W. The order of the fields is CDR3 DNA, CDR3 protein, J gene, V gene, clone size, CDR3 length, D gene. D genes are given only for firm matches. Size values are once, few and many counts, or a class for expanded clones, and some rows have none.

DNA: TGTGCCAGCCAAAAGGGCTCTGGAAACACCATATATTTT; CDR3: CASQKGSGNTIYF; J: TRBJ1-3; V: TRBV7-9; size: .; length: 13; D: .
DNA: TGTGCCAGTTCCGGGGGGTTGGGTCAGCCCCAGCATTTT; CDR3: CASSGGLGQPQHF; J: TRBJ1-5; V: TRBV13; size: .; length: 13; D: .
DNA: TGTGCCAGCAGCTTAAGCCTAGCTTCCTACAATGAGCAGTTCTTC; CDR3: CASSLSLASYNEQFF; J: TRBJ2-1; V: TRBV7-2; size: few; length: 15; D: .
DNA: TGTGCCAGCAGGGCGACAGGGGGCAATGAGCAGTTCTTC; CDR3: CASRATGGNEQFF; J: TRBJ2-1; V: TRBV12-3/TRBV12-4; size: few; length: 13; D: TRBD1
DNA: TGTGCCAGCAGTGTAGGGGGGGCTAGCGGACGGGGTGAGCAGTTCTTC; CDR3: CASSVGGASGRGEQFF; J: TRBJ2-1; V: TRBV6-1; size: .; length: 16; D: .
DNA: TGTGCCAGCAGTCGCGGGACAGGATTGCTCAGGGGCTCCTACGAGCAGTACTTC; CDR3: CASSRGTGLLRGSYEQYF; J: TRBJ2-7; V: TRBV6-6; size: .; length: 18; D: TRBD1
DNA: TGTGCCAGCAGCTTATCGGGTGGCGGGGGGGGATACAATGAGCAGTTCTTC; CDR3: CASSLSGGGGGYNEQFF; J: TRBJ2-1; V: TRBV11-2; size: .; length: 17; D: TRBD2
DNA: TGTGCCAGCAGTGCCTCCCCCGAACTAGCGGGGGGCCACAATGAGCAGTTCTTC; CDR3: CASSASPELAGGHNEQFF; J: TRBJ2-1; V: TRBV6-1; size: .; length: 18; D: TRBD2
DNA: TGTGCCAGCAGCTTGGAAGGCTACGTCCTGACTTTC; CDR3: CASSLEGYVLTF; J: TRBJ2-6; V: TRBV5-6; size: .; length: 12; D: .
DNA: TGTGCCAGCAGCACGGACAGTGGTAATTCACCCCTCCACTTT; CDR3: CASSTDSGNSPLHF; J: TRBJ1-6; V: TRBV9; size: .; length: 14; D: .
DNA: TGCGCCAGCAGCTTGCTAGGCGGCCAAGAGACCCAGTACTTC; CDR3: CASSLLGGQETQYF; J: TRBJ2-5; V: TRBV5-1; size: .; length: 14; D: .
DNA: TGTGCCAGCAGCCAGTCGGACGACGCTAACTATGGCTACACCTTC; CDR3: CASSQSDDANYGYTF; J: TRBJ1-2; V: TRBV3-1/TRBV3-2; size: .; length: 15; D: .
DNA: TGTGCCAGCAGCCTTAACAATGAGCAGTTCTTC; CDR3: CASSLNNEQFF; J: TRBJ2-1; V: TRBV9; size: .; length: 11; D: .
DNA: TGTGCCAGCAGGCCCCCTGAGTGGTATGGCTACACCTTC; CDR3: CASRPPEWYGYTF; J: TRBJ1-2; V: TRBV3-1/TRBV3-2; size: .; length: 13; D: .
DNA: TGTGCCAGCAACCCCCAGGGGGCGTACGAGCAGTACTTC; CDR3: CASNPQGAYEQYF; J: TRBJ2-7; V: TRBV6-2/TRBV6-3; size: .; length: 13; D: TRBD1
DNA: TGTGCCAGCAGCTTAACATCAGGGTCTGGAAACACCATATATTTT; CDR3: CASSLTSGSGNTIYF; J: TRBJ1-3; V: TRBV7-3; size: once; length: 15; D: .
DNA: TGTGCCAGTAGTGAACTTTGGGACAGTCGATATAACTATGGCTACACCTTC; CDR3: CASSELWDSRYNYGYTF; J: TRBJ1-2; V: TRBV19; size: .; length: 17; D: TRBD1
DNA: TGTGCCAGCACAACCGAAGCGGGGGGTACCACAGATACGCAGTATTTT; CDR3: CASTTEAGGTTDTQYF; J: TRBJ2-3; V: TRBV7-9; size: .; length: 16; D: TRBD2
DNA: TGTGCCAGCAGCTTAGGGGACGGAATCTATGGCTACACCTTC; CDR3: CASSLGDGIYGYTF; J: TRBJ1-2; V: TRBV7-2; size: .; length: 14; D: .
DNA: TGCGCCAGCAGCTTGGGACTAGCGGGGGGAAGGGGAACAGATACGCAGTATTTT; CDR3: CASSLGLAGGRGTDTQYF; J: TRBJ2-3; V: TRBV5-1; size: .; length: 18; D: TRBD2
DNA: TGTGCCAGCAGCGTCGATACAGGGGCGGGTGCCGCCACCTTC; CDR3: CASSVDTGAGAATF; J: TRBJ1-2; V: TRBV9; size: .; length: 14; D: TRBD1
DNA: TGTGCCAGCAGCCAAGAGGCGGGGGGGCCGTTTGATGAGCAGTTCTTC; CDR3: CASSQEAGGPFDEQFF; J: TRBJ2-1; V: TRBV3-1/TRBV3-2; size: few; length: 16; D: TRBD2
DNA: TGTGCCAGCAGTTCCAACACGCCGCCGGGTTACGAGCAGTACTTC; CDR3: CASSSNTPPGYEQYF; J: TRBJ2-7; V: TRBV6-5; size: once; length: 15; D: .
DNA: TGTGCCAGCAGCTTAAGGGGGAGATTCCCGAACACCGGGGAGCTGTTTTTT; CDR3: CASSLRGRFPNTGELFF; J: TRBJ2-2; V: TRBV7-3; size: .; length: 17; D: .
DNA: TGTGCCAGCAGCTTTTCGGCCTCCATGGGCTACACCTTC; CDR3: CASSFSASMGYTF; J: TRBJ1-2; V: TRBV7-2; size: .; length: 13; D: .
DNA: TGTGCCATCGCACTAGCGGGGGCCGGGGAGCTGTTTTTT; CDR3: CAIALAGAGELFF; J: TRBJ2-2; V: TRBV10-3; size: .; length: 13; D: TRBD2
DNA: TGTGCCAGCAGCACTCCCTTTGGGTACACCTTC; CDR3: CASSTPFGYTF; J: TRBJ1-2; V: TRBV21-1; size: .; length: 11; D: .
DNA: TGTGCCAGCAGCTTAAATTCAAATTCTGGAAACACCATATATTTT; CDR3: CASSLNSNSGNTIYF; J: TRBJ1-3; V: TRBV7-2; size: .; length: 15; D: .
DNA: TGTGCCAGCAGCTTAACTAGCGGGGCCCCCTGGGGCGACGAGCAGTACTTC; CDR3: CASSLTSGAPWGDEQYF; J: TRBJ2-7; V: TRBV7-9; size: .; length: 17; D: TRBD2
DNA: TGTGCCAGCAGCCCGGAAGGGGACTTCCTAGGGAATGAAAAACTGTTTTTT; CDR3: CASSPEGDFLGNEKLFF; J: TRBJ1-4; V: TRBV5-5; size: .; length: 17; D: .
DNA: TGTGCCAGCAGCCCTAGTGGCAGGGCCGAGCAGTACTTC; CDR3: CASSPSGRAEQYF; J: TRBJ2-7; V: TRBV4-2; size: .; length: 13; D: .
DNA: TGCGCCAGCAGCGCTGGACTAGCGGGCACAGATACGCAGTATTTT; CDR3: CASSAGLAGTDTQYF; J: TRBJ2-3; V: TRBV5-1; size: .; length: 15; D: TRBD2
DNA: TGTGCCAGCAGTGGGGCTTCGGGGGGCAGCTCTGGAAACACCATATATTTT; CDR3: CASSGASGGSSGNTIYF; J: TRBJ1-3; V: TRBV6-1; size: .; length: 17; D: .
DNA: TGTGCCAGCAGCGCCTGGCTGGATTCACCCCTCCACTTT; CDR3: CASSAWLDSPLHF; J: TRBJ1-6; V: TRBV7-9; size: .; length: 13; D: .
DNA: TGCGCCAGCAGCTTGGCGACAGCCTATTCTAACTATGATTACACCTTC; CDR3: CASSLATAYSNYDYTF; J: TRBJ1-2; V: TRBV5-1; size: .; length: 16; D: .